A selection of T cell receptor beta chains follows, all from one sample in a study of technical replicates of blood from several donors. Profiled with immunoSEQ multiplex PCR; TCRdb holds only in-frame clones, not every one. The data hold some 69,000 clones, with 75% to 90% observed a single time. The source material was PBMCs. These receptors were obtained from a human donor in good health. Some clones in this sample may be carry-over from other donors' samples. CDR3s leave out the opening cysteine and the closing phenylalanine or tryptophan.

>TRBV5-5
ASSRDRVPLGYT
>TRBV11-2
ASSFERVLSNEQF
>TRBV18
ASSRMSGTHQPQH
>TRBV7-3
ASSFGGHSTDTQY
>TRBV10-3
AISGTGTGGAYNEQF
>TRBV30
AWSTGNYGYT
>TRBV5-5
ASSFGWTGENGYT
>TRBV13
ASSVGGADTQY
>TRBV29-1
SATGPGNQPQH
>TRBV27
ASSRGAAEAF
>TRBV6-6
ASRFVTGTTEAF
>TRBV7-6
ASSLGPVHSGANVLT
>TRBV5-4
ASSLGSDQPQH
>TRBV4-3
ASSHLGRSNYNEQF
>TRBV7-2
ASSLGRGTGQREQY
>TRBV6-5
ASSYWGTSKNYEQY
>TRBV6-6
ASSYSGQGASYEQY
>TRBV4-3
ASRAQPSGSSTDTQY
>TRBV27
ASSLSGSGGGETQY
>TRBV6-5
ASSYSAGSETQY
>TRBV30
AHSGGMGNSPLH
>TRBV18
ASSPPGNEKLF
>TRBV27
ASSLFGGGGSGGNTIY
>TRBV7-6
ASSLVGQGATEAF
>TRBV11-3
ASSLASAGGQYEQY
>TRBV2
ASSDRGTGSYEQY
>TRBV7-3
ASSLAGGQETQY
>TRBV30
AWRGQYSNQPQH
>TRBV5-1
ASSVSRVGNTEAF
>TRBV6-1
ASSLTRADYEQY
>TRBV19
ASSVTGREQPQH
>TRBV29-1
SARQGASYEQY
>TRBV7-6
ASSPGYQGPYEQY
>TRBV6-1
AAGTTPSRNEKLF
>TRBV7-2
ASSPKGGQGGQY
>TRBV27
ASSSRFQGLNGYT
>TRBV6-5
ASSYVRGNQPQH
>TRBV7-9
ASSQREGNTEAF
>TRBV29-1
SGGTSGTYTQY
>TRBV7-9
ASSFSGGADEQY
>TRBV7-2
ASSFQTGGITEAF
>TRBV5-1
ASSLAGVGSYGYT
>TRBV5-4
ASSFPGFDTGELF
>TRBV4-2
ATSDRDRGHEQY
>TRBV4-3
ASSPRVQGSQNIQY
>TRBV7-9
ASSPVRDSGNTIY